Shown below are 4 T cell receptor beta chains from a single sample sequenced in a study of CD8+ T cells in alopecia areata. RNA was extracted and reverse transcribed into cDNA as the sequencing template. This table comes from immunoSEQ multiplex PCR, and its TCRdb copy is limited to in-frame clones, with some not included. The sample yields over 150,000 clones, more than 50% seen once. The sample was CD8+ T cells sorted from blood. The receptors come from a human donor in good health.

The chain has TRBV4-1 and TRBJ1-5; D not certain. CDR1 and CDR2 (germline): MGHRA, YSYEKL. The CDR3 has 14 residues. The V end lost 0 bases, the J end lost 4 bases, and 7 bases lay between the germline ends. The CDR3 spells CASSQDSENQPQHF. In DNA form, the CDR3 reads TGCGCCAGCAGCCAAGATTCCGAGAATCAGCCCCAGCATTTT.

Only a few counts were recorded for this clone. V gene TRBV27 combines with J gene TRBJ1-6; weak D call: TRBD1 (6 bases). This CDR3 contains 19 residues. V dropped 0 bases and J dropped 5 bases, with 20 bases sitting between them. The germline CDR1 and CDR2 sequences are MNHEY and SMNVEV (reference sequence). CDR3 residues: CASSLSLQELQGHNSPLHF. Here the CDR3 DNA reads TGTGCCAGCAGTTTATCGCTGCAAGAGTTACAGGGACATAATTCACCCCTCCACTTT.

This clone turned up a few times. The V gene is TRBV9, the J gene TRBJ1-1; no reliable D call. CDR3 length: 14 residues. Germline V gene sequence: CDR1 SGDLS, CDR2 YYNGEE. V was shortened by 3 bases and J by 1 base, with 10 bases between the two germline ends. The CDR3 sequence is CASSAQTGNTEAFF. CDR3 DNA sequence: TGTGCCAGCAGCGCTCAGACGGGGAACACTGAAGCTTTCTTT.

This clone was seen a few times. The chain has TRBV29-1 and TRBJ2-3; D is ambiguous. Germline V gives CDR1 SQVTM, CDR2 ANQGSEA. Trimming stripped 2 bases from V and 8 bases from J, with 5 bases between. The CDR3 totals 10 residues. The DNA for the CDR3 is TGCAGCGTTGAACACGGTACGCAGTATTTT. It is translated as CSVEHGTQYF.